Presented here are 11 T cell receptor beta chains from one specimen sequenced in a study of blood T cell repertoires in COVID-19. TCRdb's table, derived via immunoSEQ multiplex PCR, lists solely in-frame clones and lacks some. Counted here are a few hundred thousand clones, 90% occurring once; the ten biggest clones make up around 0.98%. The specimen sequenced was peripheral blood. The source is a woman aged 40 to 49 with COVID-19, enrolled during active disease.

The CDR3 here is CASSDQGGNEKLFF. CDR3 in DNA: TGTGCCAGCAGCGATCAGGGTGGAAATGAAAAACTGTTTTTT. The chain links TRBV7-9 to TRBJ1-4, with a weak D call TRBD1 (5 bases). V dropped 5 bases and J dropped 5 bases, with 12 bases sitting between them. Germline CDR1 and CDR2: SEHNR and FQNEAQ (reference sequence). The CDR3 is 14 residues long.

J is TRBJ1-4 and V is TRBV9; TRBD1 aligns across 9 bases. CDR3 size: 15 residues. The V segment lost 3 bases and the J segment 6 bases; nucleotides outside the gene matches: 6. Germline V gene data show CDR1 as SGDLS and CDR2 as YYNGEE. The CDR3 loop is CASSGTGQGHEKLFF. CDR3 bases: TGTGCCAGCAGCGGAACGGGACAGGGCCATGAAAAACTGTTTTTT.

The chain employs TRBV28 and TRBJ1-1; 8 bases align to TRBD1. Germline V gene data show CDR1 as MDHEN and CDR2 as SYDVKM. This CDR3 spans 13 amino acids. The V gene end was trimmed by 6 bases and the J gene end by 4 bases; junction bases not matched to a gene: 4. This CDR3 is CASSETGGTEAFF. The CDR3 DNA reads TGTGCCAGCAGCGAAACAGGGGGCACTGAAGCTTTCTTT.

V usage is TRBV27 and J usage is TRBJ2-5, with a weak D call TRBD1 (6 bases). This CDR3 contains 13 residues. Trimming took off 3 bases at V and 2 bases at J, with 7 bases between the two ends. Germline loops: CDR1 MNHEY, CDR2 SMNVEV (reference sequence). CDR3 nucleotides: TGTGCCAGCAGTTTCCAGGGGCAAGAGACCCAGTACTTC. Protein sequence: CASSFQGQETQYF.

The J gene is TRBJ2-3, the V gene TRBV7-8; tentatively, D is TRBD2 (7 bases). This CDR3 is 15 amino acids long. Germline loops: CDR1 SGHVS, CDR2 FQNEAQ. Between the trimmed V and J ends, which lost 5 bases and 2 bases, there was a span of 14 bases. DNA of the CDR3: TGTGCCAGCAGCAACAGGGAGGGGCACACAGATACGCAGTATTTT. Protein: CASSNREGHTDTQYF.

This clone was counted once. The genes are TRBV15 and TRBJ2-5, with D perhaps matching TRBD2 (5 bases). V was clipped by 1 base and J by 1 base, with 10 bases between them. This CDR3 comprises 15 residues. Germline CDR1 is LNHNV and CDR2 is YYDKDF (reference sequence). As DNA, the CDR3 is TGTGCCACCAGCAGAGGAGGAGGAACCCAAGAGACCCAGTACTTC. Translation gives CATSRGGGTQETQYF.

This chain joins TRBV7-6 and TRBJ1-1, with 10 bases fitting TRBD1. The CDR3 loop spans 17 amino acids. Germline V gene data show CDR1 as SGHVS and CDR2 as FNYEAQ. The V and J ends lost 1 base and 0 bases, in that order; junction bases with no gene match: 5. Here the CDR3 DNA reads TGTGCCAGCAGCTTAGGGGGACAGGGGTACATGAACACTGAAGCTTTCTTT. Amino acids: CASSLGGQGYMNTEAFF. The entire variable domain, with the rest obtained from reference TRBV7-6 and TRBJ1-1, is as follows: GAGVSQSPRYKVTKRGQDVALRCDPISGHVSLYWYRQALGQGPEFLTYFNYEAQQDKSGLPNDRFSAERPEGSISTLTIQRTEQRDSAMYRCASSLGGQGYMNTEAFFGQGTRLTVV.

This chain uses TRBV7-9 with TRBJ1-2; a possible D gene is TRBD1 (6 bases). The germline CDR1 and CDR2 sequences are SEHNR and FQNEAQ (reference sequence). The CDR3 runs to 13 residues. The V and J ends lost 5 bases and 4 bases respectively, with 11 bases between them. CDR3 region: CASSRDKSYGYTF. The CDR3 nucleotides are TGTGCCAGCAGCCGGGACAAATCCTATGGCTACACCTTC.

This clone was seen just once. V and J are TRBV27 and TRBJ2-1, with TRBD1 matching 9 bases. Germline V gene sequence: CDR1 MNHEY, CDR2 SMNVEV (reference sequence). V trimming: 5 bases; J trimming: 9 bases; junction bases outside the gene matches: 8. This CDR3 contains 14 residues. The CDR3 reads CASSAPGQGAEQFF. The CDR3 coding sequence is TGTGCCAGCAGTGCGCCGGGACAGGGTGCTGAGCAGTTCTTC.

The chain has TRBV18 and TRBJ2-7, with TRBD1 identical over 7 bases. Germline CDR1 and CDR2: KGHSH and LQKENI. The CDR3 contains 13 residues. V was clipped by 2 bases and J by 5 bases; unmatched bases: 3. For the CDR3, the DNA is TGTGCCAGCTCACCAGGGGACAGAGACGAGCAGTACTTC. This translates into CASSPGDRDEQYF.

The CDR3 sequence is CASNLDGREGYGYTF. CDR3 in DNA: TGTGCCAGCAACCTAGACGGCCGGGAAGGCTATGGCTACACCTTC. This rearrangement joins TRBV11-2 to TRBJ1-2; unclear D gene. V shed 7 bases and J shed 4 bases, with 19 bases lying between them. The CDR3 consists of 15 residues. The V gene's germline CDR1 is SGHAT and CDR2 FQNNGV.